This T cell receptor (beta chain) was sequenced in a study of cytomegalovirus exposure and HLA in healthy donors. Study overall: Some 85 million unique TCRs from HLA-typed donors were held in an early data release. Points from the study as a whole: When analyzed later, the rates of TCR association showed variation by HLA locus, with DRB1 the most and HLA-C the fewest. V segments that were indistinguishable, TRBV6-2 and TRBV6-3 among them, were omitted from analysis.

A multiplex PCR was run with 60 Vbeta primers and 13 Jbeta primers. Here immunoSEQ multiplex PCR was the method, and the copy in TCRdb shows in-frame clones only, minus some. There are around 130,000 clones in the sample; around 69% occur only once, and about 3.1% lies in the top ten. The V and J ends lost 3 bases and 3 bases, in that order; junction bases with no gene match: 2. CDR3 size: 14 residues. The germline CDR1 and CDR2 sequences are SGHRS and YFSETQ. For this clone: Its matching antigen is unknown.

Nominally healthy donors were sampled, though unrecorded immune exposures were likely. The sequenced sample consisted of PBMCs. This clonotype originated in a human donor in good health. V and J are TRBV5-1 and TRBJ2-3; 9 bases align to TRBD1. The chain's CDR3 is CASSWGTGTDTQYF. CDR3 DNA sequence: TGCGCCAGCAGCTGGGGGACAGGGACAGATACGCAGTATTTT.